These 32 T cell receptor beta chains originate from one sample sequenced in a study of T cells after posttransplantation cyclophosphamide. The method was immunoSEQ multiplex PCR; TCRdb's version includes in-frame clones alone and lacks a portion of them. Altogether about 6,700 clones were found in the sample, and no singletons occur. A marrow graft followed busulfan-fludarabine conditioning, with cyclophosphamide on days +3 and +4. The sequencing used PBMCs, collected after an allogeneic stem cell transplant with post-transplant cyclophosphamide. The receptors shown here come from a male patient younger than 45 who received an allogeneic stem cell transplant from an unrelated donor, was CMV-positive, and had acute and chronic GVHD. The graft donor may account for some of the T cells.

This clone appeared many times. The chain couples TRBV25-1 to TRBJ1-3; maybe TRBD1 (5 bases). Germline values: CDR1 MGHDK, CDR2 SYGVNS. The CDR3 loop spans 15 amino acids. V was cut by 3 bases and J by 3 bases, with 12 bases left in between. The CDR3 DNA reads TGTGCCAGCAGTGAGGGGGGTGCCCTTGGAAACACCATATATTTT. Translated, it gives CASSEGGALGNTIYF.

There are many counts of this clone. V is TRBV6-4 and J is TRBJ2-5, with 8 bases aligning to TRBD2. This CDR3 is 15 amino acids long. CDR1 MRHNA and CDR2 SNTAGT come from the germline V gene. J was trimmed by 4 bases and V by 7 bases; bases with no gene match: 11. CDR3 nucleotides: TGTGCCAGCAAGGGGGTAGCGGGGTCCCCAGAGACCCAGTACTTC. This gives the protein CASKGVAGSPETQYF.

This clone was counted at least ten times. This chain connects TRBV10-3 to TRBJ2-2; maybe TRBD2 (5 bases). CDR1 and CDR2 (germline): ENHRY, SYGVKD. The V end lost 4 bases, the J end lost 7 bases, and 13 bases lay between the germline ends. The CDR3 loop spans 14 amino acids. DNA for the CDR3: TGTGCCATCAGTGGAGGGCGGAGTATCGGGGAGCTGTTTTTT. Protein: CAISGGRSIGELFF.

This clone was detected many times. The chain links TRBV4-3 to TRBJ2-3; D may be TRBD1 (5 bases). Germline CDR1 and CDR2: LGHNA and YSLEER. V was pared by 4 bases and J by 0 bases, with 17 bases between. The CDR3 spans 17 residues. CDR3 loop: CASSPQNLRVSTDTQYF. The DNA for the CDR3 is TGCGCCAGCAGCCCCCAGAACCTCAGGGTTAGCACAGATACGCAGTATTTT.

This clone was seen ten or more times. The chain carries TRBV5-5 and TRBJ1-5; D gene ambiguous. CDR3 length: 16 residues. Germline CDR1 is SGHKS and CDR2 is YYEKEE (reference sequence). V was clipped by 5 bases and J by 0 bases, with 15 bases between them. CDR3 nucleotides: TGTGCCAGCAGTTTCTTGCCCGGTTATAGCAATCAGCCCCAGCATTTT. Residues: CASSFLPGYSNQPQHF.

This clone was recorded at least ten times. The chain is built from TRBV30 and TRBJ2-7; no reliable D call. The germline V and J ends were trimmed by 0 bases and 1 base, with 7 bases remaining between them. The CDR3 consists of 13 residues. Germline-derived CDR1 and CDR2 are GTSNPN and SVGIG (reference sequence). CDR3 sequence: CAWSVASSYEQYF. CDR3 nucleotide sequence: TGTGCCTGGAGTGTTGCGTCTTCCTACGAGCAGTACTTC.

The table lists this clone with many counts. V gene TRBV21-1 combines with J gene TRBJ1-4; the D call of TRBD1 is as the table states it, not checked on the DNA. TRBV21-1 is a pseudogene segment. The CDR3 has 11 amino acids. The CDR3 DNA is TGTGCCAGCAGAGTGCCTCTTAGGGGTTTTTTT. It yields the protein CASRVPLRGFF.

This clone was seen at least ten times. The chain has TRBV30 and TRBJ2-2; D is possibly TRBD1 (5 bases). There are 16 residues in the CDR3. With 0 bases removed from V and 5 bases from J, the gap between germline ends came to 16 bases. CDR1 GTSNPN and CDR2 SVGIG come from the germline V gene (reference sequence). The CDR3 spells CAWSVTVGKGTGELFF. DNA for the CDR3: TGTGCCTGGAGTGTGACAGTGGGCAAAGGGACCGGGGAGCTGTTTTTT. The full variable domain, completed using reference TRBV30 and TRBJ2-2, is SQTIHQWPATLVQPVGSPLSLECTVEGTSNPNLYWYRQAAGRGLQLLFYSVGIGQISSEVPQNLSASRPQDRQFILSSKKLLLSDSGFYLCAWSVTVGKGTGELFFGEGSRLTVL.

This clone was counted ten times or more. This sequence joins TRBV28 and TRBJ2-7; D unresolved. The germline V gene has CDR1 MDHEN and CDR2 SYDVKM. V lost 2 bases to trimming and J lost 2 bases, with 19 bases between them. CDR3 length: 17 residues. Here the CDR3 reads CASSLQLEARQTYEQYF. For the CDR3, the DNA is TGTGCCAGCAGTTTACAGTTAGAGGCAAGGCAAACCTACGAGCAGTACTTC.

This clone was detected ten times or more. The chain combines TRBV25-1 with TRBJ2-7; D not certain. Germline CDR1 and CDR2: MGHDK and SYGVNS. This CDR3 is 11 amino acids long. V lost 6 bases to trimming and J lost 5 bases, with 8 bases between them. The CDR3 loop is CASRQFNEQYF. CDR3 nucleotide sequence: TGTGCCAGCAGACAGTTCAACGAGCAGTACTTC.

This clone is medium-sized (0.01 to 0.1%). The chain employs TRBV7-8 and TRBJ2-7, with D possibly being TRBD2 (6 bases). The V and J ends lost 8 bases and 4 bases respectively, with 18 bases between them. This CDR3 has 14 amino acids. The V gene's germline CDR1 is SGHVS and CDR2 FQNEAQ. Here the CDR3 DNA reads TGTGCCAGCTTGAATAGGGGTGGAGGGTACGAGCAGTACTTC. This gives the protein CASLNRGGGYEQYF.

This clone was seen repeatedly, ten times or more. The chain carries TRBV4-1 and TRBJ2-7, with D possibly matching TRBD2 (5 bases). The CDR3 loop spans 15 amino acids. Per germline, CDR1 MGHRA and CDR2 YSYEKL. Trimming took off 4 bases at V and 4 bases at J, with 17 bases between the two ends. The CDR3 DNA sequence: TGCGCCAGCAGCCCGATACTGAGGGCCCCTTACGAGCAGTACTTC. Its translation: CASSPILRAPYEQYF.

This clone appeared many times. The CDR3: CASSYSFSQGNEQFF. In nucleotides, the CDR3 is TGTGCCAGCAGTTACTCGTTCTCCCAGGGTAATGAGCAGTTCTTC. The V and J genes are TRBV6-5 and TRBJ2-1, with D possibly being TRBD1 (5 bases). Per germline, CDR1 MNHEY and CDR2 SVGAGI. The CDR3 loop spans 15 amino acids. Trimming stripped 0 bases from V and 7 bases from J, with 13 bases between.

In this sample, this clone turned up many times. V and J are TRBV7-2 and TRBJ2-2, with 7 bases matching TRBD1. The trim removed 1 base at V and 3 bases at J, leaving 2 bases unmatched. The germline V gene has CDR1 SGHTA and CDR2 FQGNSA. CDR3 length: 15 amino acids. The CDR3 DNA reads TGTGCCAGCAGCTTAGGACAGGGACACACCGGGGAGCTGTTTTTT. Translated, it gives CASSLGQGHTGELFF.

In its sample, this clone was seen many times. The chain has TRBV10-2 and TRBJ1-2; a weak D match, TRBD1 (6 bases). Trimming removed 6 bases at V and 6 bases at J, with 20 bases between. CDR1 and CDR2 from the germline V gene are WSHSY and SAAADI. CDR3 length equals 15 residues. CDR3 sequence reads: CASSVRGGIGDGYTF. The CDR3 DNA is TGCGCCAGCAGCGTGAGGGGGGGTATTGGCGATGGCTACACCTTC.

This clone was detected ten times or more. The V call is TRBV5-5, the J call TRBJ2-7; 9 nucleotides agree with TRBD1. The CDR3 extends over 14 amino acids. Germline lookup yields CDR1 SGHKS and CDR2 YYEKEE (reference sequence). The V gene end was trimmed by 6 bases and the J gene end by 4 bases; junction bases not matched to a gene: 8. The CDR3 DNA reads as TGTGCCAGCACACCGGGACAGGGTCTATACGAGCAGTACTTC. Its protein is CASTPGQGLYEQYF.

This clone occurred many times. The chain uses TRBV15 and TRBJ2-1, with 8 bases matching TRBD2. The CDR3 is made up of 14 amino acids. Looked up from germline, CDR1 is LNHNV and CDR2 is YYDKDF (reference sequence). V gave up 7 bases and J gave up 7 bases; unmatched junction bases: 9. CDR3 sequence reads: CATKGYGTSNEQFF. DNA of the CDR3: TGTGCCACCAAGGGGTACGGGACTAGTAATGAGCAGTTCTTC.

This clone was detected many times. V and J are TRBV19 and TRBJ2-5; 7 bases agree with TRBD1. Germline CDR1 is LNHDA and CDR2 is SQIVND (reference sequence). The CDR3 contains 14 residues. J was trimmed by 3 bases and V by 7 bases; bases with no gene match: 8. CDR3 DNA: TGTGCCAGTACCCGGACAGGACGGGAAGAGACCCAGTACTTC. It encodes CASTRTGREETQYF.

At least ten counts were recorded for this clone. The CDR3 sequence: CASSPGISGGAYNEQFF. CDR3 DNA: TGCGCCAGCAGCCCCGGAATAAGCGGGGGGGCCTACAATGAGCAGTTCTTC. The chain carries TRBV5-1 and TRBJ2-1; 10 bases are a match to TRBD2. The CDR3 extends over 17 amino acids. V gave up 4 bases and J gave up 2 bases; unmatched junction bases: 9. Germline CDR1 is SGHRS and CDR2 is YFSETQ.

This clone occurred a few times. Written as DNA, the CDR3 is TGTGCCACCAGGGGCAGCGGGGGACTCACAGATACGCAGTATTTT. It codes for CATRGSGGLTDTQYF. V is TRBV10-3 and J is TRBJ2-3, with 8 bases identical to TRBD2. J gave up 2 bases and V 10 bases, and 11 bases lay outside the gene matches. The CDR3 is 15 residues long. Germline V gene data show CDR1 as ENHRY and CDR2 as SYGVKD.

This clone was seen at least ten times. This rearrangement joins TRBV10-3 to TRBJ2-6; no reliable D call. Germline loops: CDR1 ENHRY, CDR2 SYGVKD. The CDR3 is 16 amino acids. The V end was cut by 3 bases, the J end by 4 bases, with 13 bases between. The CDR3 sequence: CAISEPSTVGANVLTF. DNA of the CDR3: TGTGCCATCAGTGAACCCTCCACGGTAGGGGCCAACGTCCTGACTTTC.

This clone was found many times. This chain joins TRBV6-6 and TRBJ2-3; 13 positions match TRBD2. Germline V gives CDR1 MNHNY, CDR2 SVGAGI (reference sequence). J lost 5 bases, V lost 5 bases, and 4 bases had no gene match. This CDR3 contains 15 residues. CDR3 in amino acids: CASSRLAGGQDTQYF. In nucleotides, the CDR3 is TGTGCCAGCAGTAGACTAGCGGGAGGCCAAGATACGCAGTATTTT.

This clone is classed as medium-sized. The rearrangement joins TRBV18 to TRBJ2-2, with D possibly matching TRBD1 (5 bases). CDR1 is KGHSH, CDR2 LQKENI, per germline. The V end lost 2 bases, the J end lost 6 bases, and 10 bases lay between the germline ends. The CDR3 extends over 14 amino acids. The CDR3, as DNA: TGTGCCAGCTCACCATCCCAGGGCCCCGGGGAGCTGTTTTTT. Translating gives CASSPSQGPGELFF.

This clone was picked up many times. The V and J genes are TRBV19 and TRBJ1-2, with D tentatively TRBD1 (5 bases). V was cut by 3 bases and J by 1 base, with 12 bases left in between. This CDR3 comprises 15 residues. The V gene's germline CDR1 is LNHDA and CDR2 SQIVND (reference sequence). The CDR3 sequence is CASSMDSGINYGYTF. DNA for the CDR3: TGTGCCAGTAGTATGGATTCAGGGATTAACTATGGCTACACCTTC.

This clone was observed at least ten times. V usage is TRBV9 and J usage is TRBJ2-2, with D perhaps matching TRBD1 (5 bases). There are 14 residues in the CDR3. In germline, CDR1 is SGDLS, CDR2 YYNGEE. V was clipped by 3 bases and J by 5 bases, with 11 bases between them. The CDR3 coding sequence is TGTGCCAGCAGCGCCTCGACAGCGACCGGGGAGCTGTTTTTT. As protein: CASSASTATGELFF.

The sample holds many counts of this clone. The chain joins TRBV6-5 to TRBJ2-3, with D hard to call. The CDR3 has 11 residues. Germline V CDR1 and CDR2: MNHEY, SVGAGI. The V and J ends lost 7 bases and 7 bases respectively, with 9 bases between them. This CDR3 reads CASTGPYTQYF. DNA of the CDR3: TGTGCCAGCACGGGTCCCTATACGCAGTATTTT.

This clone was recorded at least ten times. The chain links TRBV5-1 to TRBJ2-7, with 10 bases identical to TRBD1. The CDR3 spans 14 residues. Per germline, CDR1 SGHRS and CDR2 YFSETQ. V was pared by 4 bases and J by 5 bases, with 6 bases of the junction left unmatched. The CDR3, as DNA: TGCGCCAGCAGCCCAGGACAGGGGGTGGACGAGCAGTACTTC. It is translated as CASSPGQGVDEQYF.

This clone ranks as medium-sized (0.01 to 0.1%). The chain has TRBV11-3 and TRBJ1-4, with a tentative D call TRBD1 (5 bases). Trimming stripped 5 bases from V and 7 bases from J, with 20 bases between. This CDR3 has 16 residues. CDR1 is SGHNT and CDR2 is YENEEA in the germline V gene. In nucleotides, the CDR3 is TGTGCCAGCAGCCACCCTTCCCAGGGAAGTATTGAAAAACTGTTTTTT. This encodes CASSHPSQGSIEKLFF.

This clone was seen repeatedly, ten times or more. The CDR3 is CASSLTGITYEQYF. For the CDR3, the DNA is TGCGCCAGCAGCCTAACAGGGATCACCTACGAGCAGTACTTC. The rearrangement joins TRBV5-1 to TRBJ2-7, with TRBD1 as a possible D gene (6 bases). CDR3 length: 14 residues. Germline assignment: CDR1 SGHRS and CDR2 YFSETQ. With 4 bases removed from V and 2 bases from J, the gap between germline ends came to 13 bases.

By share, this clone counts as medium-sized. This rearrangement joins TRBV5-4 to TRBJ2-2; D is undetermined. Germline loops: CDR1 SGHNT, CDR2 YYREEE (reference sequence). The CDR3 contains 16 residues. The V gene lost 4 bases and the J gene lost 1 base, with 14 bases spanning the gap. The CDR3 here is CASSLRLAWNTGELFF. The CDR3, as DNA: TGTGCCAGCAGCCTGCGACTGGCCTGGAACACCGGGGAGCTGTTTTTT.

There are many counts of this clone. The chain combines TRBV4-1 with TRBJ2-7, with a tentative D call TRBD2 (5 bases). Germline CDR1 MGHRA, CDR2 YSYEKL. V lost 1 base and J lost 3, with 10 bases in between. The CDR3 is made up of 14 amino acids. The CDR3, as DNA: TGCGCCAGCAGCCAAGTCGGGGAGTTCTACGAGCAGTACTTC. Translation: CASSQVGEFYEQYF.

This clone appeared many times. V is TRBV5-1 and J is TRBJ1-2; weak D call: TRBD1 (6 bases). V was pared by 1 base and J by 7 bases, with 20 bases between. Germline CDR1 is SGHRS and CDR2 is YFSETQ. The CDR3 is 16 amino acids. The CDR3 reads CASSLSGGPVLGGYTF. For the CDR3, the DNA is TGCGCCAGCAGCTTGTCGGGGGGGCCCGTTCTAGGTGGCTACACCTTC.